This T cell receptor (beta chain) was retrieved from a study of CD8+CD57+ T cells in acquired aplastic anemia. Investigators profiled TCR beta VDJ and CDR3 from genomic DNA template. TCRdb re-called the reads through MiXCR, storing one row per CDR3 protein. This sample carries about 180,000 distinct CDR3 sequences, roughly 65% of them seen once, and the ten largest clones take approximately 42%. Whoever was chosen for sequencing had shown CD8+CD57+ cell expansion by flow cytometry. Material: sorted CD4+, CD8+, or CD8+CD57+ T cells (not recorded which) from PBMCs. This receptor was taken from a human donor with aplastic anemia.

The CDR3 sequence: CATSDYGNTEAFF. The CDR3 DNA reads as TGTGCCACCAGTGATTACGGGAACACTGAAGCTTTCTTT. This chain uses TRBV24-1 with TRBJ1-1, with D hard to call. Germline V gives CDR1 KGHDR, CDR2 SFDVKD. Trimming stripped 2 bases from V and 1 base from J, with 4 bases between. This CDR3 is built from 13 residues.